The 26 T cell receptor beta chains below come from one sample, sequenced in a study of blood T cells in healthy people across ages. With a J-beta primer mix and a sample-barcoded 5' primer, a second PCR ran about 6 to 11 cycles. TCRdb re-called the 5' RACE reads through MiXCR, storing one row per CDR3 protein. Of around 1.1 million distinct CDR3 sequences listed, roughly two fifths were seen once; the top ten hold around 13%. The sequencing input was blood. Every receptor here comes from a man between 18 and 35 years old in good health.

This clonotype was recorded a few times. The chain has TRBV4-3 and TRBJ1-6; D unclear. CDR1 LGHNA and CDR2 YSLEER come from the germline V gene. This CDR3 has 15 amino acids. Trimming removed 1 base at V and 8 bases at J, with 12 bases between. CDR3 region: CASSQVHGPYSPLHF. The DNA for the CDR3 is TGCGCCAGCAGCCAAGTCCACGGACCTTATTCACCCCTCCACTTT.

Remarks on this clonotype: This is likely a read error, given that the CDR3 carries no conserved phenylalanine or tryptophan at its end. The chain carries TRBV12-3 or TRBV12-4 and TRBJ2-4; 9 bases line up with TRBD1. The DNA end lines up better with TRBJ2-7; the J call may be wrong. This CDR3 is built from 15 residues. The CDR3 DNA reads TGTGCCAGCAGCCTTGAGGGGACAGGGTTTTACGAGCAGTACTCC. This sequence encodes CASSLEGTGFYEQYS.

The V call is TRBV27, the J call TRBJ1-1; 7 nucleotides align to TRBD1. V shed 2 bases, J shed 6 bases, and the junction held 6 bases outside the gene matches. CDR1 is MNHEY, CDR2 SMNVEV, per germline (reference sequence). This CDR3 is built from 14 residues. The CDR3 reads CASSLAQGGPEAFF. Here the CDR3 DNA reads TGTGCCAGCAGTTTAGCCCAGGGGGGCCCTGAAGCTTTCTTT.

DNA of the CDR3: TGTGCCAGCAGTTCGCCGACTAGCGGGGAAGGGGAGCAGTACTTC. This codes for CASSSPTSGEGEQYF. The chain links TRBV6-6 to TRBJ2-7; TRBD2 agrees at 11 bases. CDR1 and CDR2 (germline): MNHNY, SVGAGI (reference sequence). The length of the CDR3 is 15 residues. Losses at the gene ends were 4 bases for V and 7 bases for J; bases not matched to a gene: 9.

V is TRBV4-2 and J is TRBJ1-2; a possible D gene is TRBD1 (5 bases). The V end was cut by 0 bases, the J end by 8 bases, with 16 bases between. CDR3 size: 15 residues. Germline lookup yields CDR1 LGHNA and CDR2 YNFKEQ. The CDR3 loop is CASSQDDAGAEGYTF. CDR3 nucleotide sequence: TGTGCCAGCAGCCAAGATGATGCCGGGGCTGAGGGCTACACCTTC.

In its sample, this clonotype was seen many times. The chain is built from TRBV5-1 and TRBJ2-7; D is possibly TRBD2 (5 bases). The germline V and J ends were trimmed by 0 bases and 5 bases, with 12 bases remaining between them. Germline loops: CDR1 SGHRS, CDR2 YFSETQ. This CDR3 has 14 residues. CDR3 amino acids: CASSLEAGSHEQYF. The CDR3 DNA is TGCGCCAGCAGCTTGGAGGCGGGTTCCCACGAGCAGTACTTC.

The chain uses TRBV6-2 or TRBV6-3 and TRBJ2-2; weak D call: TRBD1 (6 bases). The CDR3 is 16 amino acids. V was pared by 5 bases and J by 0 bases, with 13 bases between. The germline gives CDR1 MNHEY, CDR2 SVGEGT. CDR3 amino acids: CASSGRGGSNTGELFF. CDR3 nucleotides: TGTGCCAGCAGTGGACGAGGGGGTTCGAACACCGGGGAGCTGTTTTTT.

The rearrangement joins TRBV12-3 or TRBV12-4 to TRBJ2-3; D is unclear. Between the trimmed V and J ends, which lost 3 bases and 4 bases, there was a span of 11 bases. The CDR3 spans 14 residues. The CDR3 DNA reads TGTGCCAGCAGTTTTTCGGTTGGCGCAGATACGCAGTATTTT. It is translated as CASSFSVGADTQYF.

The J gene is TRBJ2-5, the V gene TRBV7-2; maybe TRBD2 (5 bases). Germline CDR1 SGHTA, CDR2 FQGNSA. This CDR3 contains 11 residues. With 4 bases removed from V and 12 bases from J, the gap between germline ends came to 12 bases. As DNA, the CDR3 is TGTGCCAGCAGCTATGGCGGAGCGGAGTACTTC. This gives the protein CASSYGGAEYF.

The chain uses TRBV7-2 and TRBJ1-1, with D possibly TRBD1 on 6 matching bases. The CDR3 length is 14 residues. V was pared by 5 bases and J by 4 bases, with 14 bases between. The germline gives CDR1 SGHTA, CDR2 FQGNSA. CDR3 loop: CASSQTSGVTEAFF. CDR3 sequence (DNA): TGTGCCAGCAGCCAAACCTCAGGGGTCACTGAAGCTTTCTTT.

In this sample, this clonotype turned up a few times. The J gene is TRBJ2-7, the V gene TRBV6-5; D unresolved. The CDR3 sequence is 13 residues long. CDR1 and CDR2 (germline): MNHEY, SVGAGI. Trimming pared 6 bases from V and 4 bases from J, leaving 13 bases between. The CDR3 nucleotides are TGTGCCAGCAGCCAAGCACCGGAATACGAGCAGTACTTC. It codes for CASSQAPEYEQYF.

The chain uses TRBV20-1 and TRBJ2-1, with D perhaps TRBD1 or TRBD2 (6 bases each). This CDR3 is 15 amino acids long. Germline V CDR1 and CDR2: DFQATT, SNEGSKA (reference sequence). V lost 5 bases, J lost 0 bases, and 14 bases lay in between. The CDR3 DNA sequence: TGCAGTGCTGAGGGGGACTGGGGCTCCTACAATGAGCAGTTCTTC. Its translation: CSAEGDWGSYNEQFF.

Regarding this clonotype: An end of the junction differs from the germline gene, which may be a read error. The chain is built from TRBV3-1 and TRBJ2-3, with a tentative D call TRBD1 (6 bases). Per the germline V gene, CDR1 is LGHDT and CDR2 is YNNKEL (reference sequence). The CDR3 covers 15 residues. CDR3 in DNA: TGTGCCAGCATCCAAGGGGGATCTAGCACAGATACGCAGTATTTT. This encodes CASIQGGSSTDTQYF.

This clonotype occurred a few times. DNA of the CDR3: TGTGCCAGCAGTTTACCCCGGCAAGCTAGCACAGATACGCAGTATTTT. This translates into CASSLPRQASTDTQYF. This chain connects TRBV12-3 or TRBV12-4 to TRBJ2-3; D gene unclear. The CDR3 loop spans 16 amino acids. Trimming shortened V by 2 bases and J by 0 bases, and 12 bases separated the two germline ends.

In its sample, this clonotype was seen a few times. The chain recombines TRBV5-1 with TRBJ1-4; TRBD1 is a possible D gene (5 bases). V shed 4 bases and J shed 4 bases, with 11 bases lying between them. CDR3 length equals 14 residues. The germline V gene has CDR1 SGHRS and CDR2 YFSETQ. The CDR3 is CASSPGDFNEKLFF. For the CDR3, the DNA is TGCGCCAGCAGCCCGGGGGACTTTAATGAAAAACTGTTTTTT.

This clonotype was seen at least ten times. The genes are TRBV12-3 or TRBV12-4 and TRBJ2-1; 8 bases map to TRBD2. With 3 bases clipped from V and 6 bases from J, the junction kept 7 bases outside the gene matches. This CDR3 spans 15 amino acids. CDR3: CASSFFSGVFNEQFF. The CDR3 DNA follows: TGTGCCAGCAGTTTCTTTAGCGGGGTGTTCAATGAGCAGTTCTTC.

V gene TRBV27 combines with J gene TRBJ1-2; perhaps TRBD1 as D (6 bases). Per the germline V gene, CDR1 is MNHEY and CDR2 is SMNVEV (reference sequence). The CDR3 length is 15 residues. Trimming cost V 0 bases and J 4 bases, with 12 bases left between them. The CDR3 DNA reads TGTGCCAGCAGTTTATCTTCCGGGGGCAGCTATGGCTACACCTTC. Translated, it gives CASSLSSGGSYGYTF.

The chain uses TRBV6-5 and TRBJ1-2, with D possibly matching TRBD1 (5 bases). The CDR3 totals 18 residues. Germline CDR1 is MNHEY and CDR2 is SVGAGI. V was cut by 0 bases and J by 4 bases, with 21 bases left in between. The CDR3, as DNA: TGTGCCAGCAGTTACTCGATAATCCAGGGAAAAATGAGCTATGGCTACACCTTC. The encoded protein is CASSYSIIQGKMSYGYTF.

The chain carries TRBV20-1 and TRBJ2-1; TRBD2 matches at 8 bases. In germline, CDR1 is DFQATT, CDR2 SNEGSKA (reference sequence). The CDR3 runs 13 residues. Losses at the gene ends were 0 bases for V and 8 bases for J; bases not matched to a gene: 3. In DNA, the CDR3 is TGCAGTGCTAGAGAGGCGGGGGGTCATGAGCAGTTCTTC. Translating it yields CSAREAGGHEQFF.

A few counts support this clonotype. This chain joins TRBV3-1 and TRBJ2-3; D remains unclear. CDR1 is LGHDT and CDR2 is YNNKEL in the germline V gene (reference sequence). The CDR3 consists of 13 residues. V gave up 0 bases and J gave up 9 bases, with 10 bases separating them. The CDR3 loop reads CASSQDGSRTQYF. The CDR3 nucleotides read TGTGCCAGCAGCCAAGATGGTTCCAGAACGCAGTATTTT.

This clonotype was observed a handful of times. The chain joins TRBV4-1 to TRBJ1-1; D is possibly TRBD1 (6 bases). The CDR3 runs to 17 residues. Germline V gene data show CDR1 as MGHRA and CDR2 as YSYEKL. The germline V and J ends were trimmed by 3 bases and 4 bases, with 21 bases remaining between them. The DNA of the CDR3 is TGCGCCAGCAGCCAGAACGTCAGGGGAGGGGGGGCCACTGAAGCTTTCTTT. Translation gives CASSQNVRGGGATEAFF.

The V call is TRBV29-1, the J call TRBJ1-2; a weak D match, TRBD1 (5 bases). Germline V gene lookup returns CDR1 SQVTM and CDR2 ANQGSEA. This CDR3 contains 11 residues. The V end lost 3 bases, the J end lost 8 bases, and 10 bases lay between the germline ends. This CDR3 reads CSVDGAGGYTF. The CDR3 DNA reads TGCAGCGTTGATGGTGCAGGGGGCTACACCTTC.

Points on this clonotype: At one end the junction does not follow the germline gene, possibly because of a read error. The V call is TRBV10-3, the J call TRBJ1-5, with D possibly TRBD1 on 5 matching bases. The CDR3 has 14 residues. CDR1 and CDR2 (germline): ENHRY, SYGVKD. CDR3 sequence (DNA): TGTACCATCAGTGAGCAGGGTTGGAATCAGCCCCAGCATTTT. Translating it yields CTISEQGWNQPQHF.

This chain uses TRBV6-2 or TRBV6-3 with TRBJ2-3; D remains ambiguous. Trimming shortened V by 6 bases and J by 2 bases, and 12 bases separated the two germline ends. The length of the CDR3 is 14 residues. Looked up from germline, CDR1 is MNHEY and CDR2 is SVGEGT. The CDR3: CASRPVRTTDTQYF. In DNA form, the CDR3 reads TGTGCCAGCAGGCCTGTGCGGACCACAGATACGCAGTATTTT.

This clonotype occurred a few times. The V gene is TRBV5-4, the J gene TRBJ1-1; D gene ambiguous. Germline V gives CDR1 SGHNT, CDR2 YYREEE (reference sequence). The ends were cut back, 4 bases at V and 1 base at J, with 11 bases in the middle. This CDR3 comprises 14 residues. In DNA form, the CDR3 reads TGTGCCAGCAGCCGCCCGGAGGGGAACACTGAAGCTTTCTTT. Translated: CASSRPEGNTEAFF.

This clonotype was seen a handful of times. This chain links TRBV7-9 with TRBJ2-5; D not resolved. Deletions cut 6 bases from V and 2 bases from J, with 16 bases between. The CDR3 is 15 residues long. Looked up from germline, CDR1 is SEHNR and CDR2 is FQNEAQ (reference sequence). In DNA, the CDR3 is TGTGCCAGCAGTCCCCCCCAAGACCTACAAGAGACCCAGTACTTC. This codes for CASSPPQDLQETQYF.